The clone carrying this T cell receptor beta chain showed up just a few times. These data belong to a study of blood T cell repertoires in COVID-19. Study background: Material from acute and convalescent COVID-19 was sourced from the United States, Italy and Spain. The analysed material was cDNA or gDNA that came from T cells, B-cell-depleted T cells, or PBMCs.

Methods used by the authors: Quantification of nucleated cells was approximated via reference gene primer amplification. Here immunoSEQ multiplex PCR was the method, and the copy in TCRdb shows in-frame clones only, minus some. Clone size and V and J calls were adopted from that table, with D and trimming inferred from the DNA. The sample shows around 70,000 clones, over 85% of them seen only once. From germline, CDR1 is SNHLY and CDR2 FYNNEI. The CDR3 has 15 amino acids. Trimming took off 2 bases at V and 5 bases at J, with 13 bases between the two ends. The source material was peripheral blood. The TCR originated in a man aged 45-65 years with acute or convalescent COVID-19. This sequence joins TRBV2 and TRBJ2-1; maybe TRBD1 (7 bases). Here the CDR3 reads CASSEPGGLNNEQFF. The CDR3 coding sequence is TGTGCCAGCAGTGAACCAGGGGGGCTCAACAATGAGCAGTTCTTC.